These T cell receptor beta chains were read from a single sample in a study of blood T cell repertoires in COVID-19. TCRdb keeps only in-frame clones here, not all; method: immunoSEQ multiplex PCR. The sample lists fewer than 150,000 clones; roughly 72% were seen once. What was sequenced was peripheral blood. The origin of the receptors is a human donor in a cohort sampled during active COVID-19. Each CDR3 is given without its conserved first and last residue.

v_gene: TRBV7-2
j_gene: TRBJ1-2
CDR3aa: ASSLIGVGGYGYT

v_gene: TRBV19
j_gene: TRBJ1-2
CDR3aa: ASSGQGLSYGYT

v_gene: TRBV5-1
j_gene: TRBJ1-5
CDR3aa: ASSRDRNQPQH

v_gene: TRBV27
j_gene: TRBJ2-2
CDR3aa: ASSSLGAGKNTGELF

v_gene: TRBV9
j_gene: TRBJ1-4
CDR3aa: ASSVGGGGVPEKLF

v_gene: TRBV3-1/TRBV3-2
j_gene: TRBJ2-7
CDR3aa: ASSFSGGYEQY

v_gene: TRBV9
j_gene: TRBJ2-5
CDR3aa: ASSTASGGGLGETQY

v_gene: TRBV5-6
j_gene: TRBJ2-7
CDR3aa: ASTSLAGGYEQY

v_gene: TRBV11-2
j_gene: TRBJ2-1
CDR3aa: ASSSRQGGYNEQF

v_gene: TRBV3-1/TRBV3-2
j_gene: TRBJ2-5
CDR3aa: ASSQDLTSLRKTQY

v_gene: TRBV6-5
j_gene: TRBJ1-5
CDR3aa: ASSFDRQGNQPQH

v_gene: TRBV18
j_gene: TRBJ1-4
CDR3aa: ASSRAGGPTSTNEKLF

v_gene: TRBV19
j_gene: TRBJ2-6
CDR3aa: ASSPLWSGGANVLT

v_gene: TRBV7-9
j_gene: TRBJ1-1
CDR3aa: ASSLDSNTEAF

v_gene: TRBV5-6
j_gene: TRBJ1-5
CDR3aa: ASNRQGGQPQH